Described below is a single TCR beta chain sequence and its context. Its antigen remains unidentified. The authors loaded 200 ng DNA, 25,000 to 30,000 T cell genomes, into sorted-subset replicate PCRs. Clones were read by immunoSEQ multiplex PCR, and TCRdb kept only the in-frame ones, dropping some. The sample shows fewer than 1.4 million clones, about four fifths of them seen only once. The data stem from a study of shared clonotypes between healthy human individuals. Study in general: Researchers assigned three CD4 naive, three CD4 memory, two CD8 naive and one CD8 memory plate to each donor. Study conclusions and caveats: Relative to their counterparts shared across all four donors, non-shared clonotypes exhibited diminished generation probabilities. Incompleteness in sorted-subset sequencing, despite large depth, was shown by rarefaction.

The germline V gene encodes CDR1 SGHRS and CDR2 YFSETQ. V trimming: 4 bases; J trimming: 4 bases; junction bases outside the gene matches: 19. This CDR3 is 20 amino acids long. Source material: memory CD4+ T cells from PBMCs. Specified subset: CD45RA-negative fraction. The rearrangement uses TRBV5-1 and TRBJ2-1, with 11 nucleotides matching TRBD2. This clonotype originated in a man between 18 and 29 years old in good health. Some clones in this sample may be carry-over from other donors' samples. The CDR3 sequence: CASSVTSGTVNATRYNEQFF. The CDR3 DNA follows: TGCGCCAGCAGCGTGACTAGCGGGACGGTTAACGCGACAAGGTACAATGAGCAGTTCTTC.